The present T cell receptor beta chain was sequenced within a study of blood T cell repertoires in COVID-19. The CDR3 contains 15 residues. Per the germline V gene, CDR1 is SGHTA and CDR2 is FQGNSA. V gave up 7 bases and J gave up 4 bases; unmatched junction bases: 6. Libraries were prepared by immunoSEQ multiplex PCR; TCRdb keeps only in-frame clonotypes and omits some of them. The repertoire holds about 250,000 clones, with 86% as singletons. The V call is TRBV7-2, the J call TRBJ1-6, with 8 bases fitting TRBD1. The sequencing sample was made of peripheral blood. This sequence originates from a woman aged 80 or over with COVID-19, enrolled during active disease. The CDR3 DNA is TGTGCCAGCACCTCAGACAGGGGATATAATTCACCCCTCCACTTT. Residues: CASTSDRGYNSPLHF.